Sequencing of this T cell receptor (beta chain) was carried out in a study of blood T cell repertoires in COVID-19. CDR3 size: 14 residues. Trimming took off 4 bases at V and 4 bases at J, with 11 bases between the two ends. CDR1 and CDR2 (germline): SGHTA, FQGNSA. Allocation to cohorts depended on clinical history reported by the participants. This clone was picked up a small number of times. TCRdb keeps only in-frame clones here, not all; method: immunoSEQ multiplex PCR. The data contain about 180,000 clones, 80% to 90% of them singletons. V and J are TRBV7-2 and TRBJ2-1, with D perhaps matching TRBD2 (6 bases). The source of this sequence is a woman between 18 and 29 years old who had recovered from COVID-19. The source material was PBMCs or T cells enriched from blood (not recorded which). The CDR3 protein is CASSSDGTYNEQFF. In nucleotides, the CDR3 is TGTGCCAGCAGCTCCGACGGGACTTACAATGAGCAGTTCTTC. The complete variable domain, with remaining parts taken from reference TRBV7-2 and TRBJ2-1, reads GAGVSQSPSNKVTEKGKDVELRCDPISGHTALYWYRQSLGQGLEFLIYFQGNSAPDKSGLPSDRFSAERTGGSVSTLTIQRTQQEDSAVYLCASSSDGTYNEQFFGPGTRLTVL.